What follows are 20 T cell receptor beta chains derived from one specimen sequenced in a study of tumor-infiltrating lymphocytes in primary liver carcinoma. TCR beta cDNA was prepared out of about 510 ng total RNA by means of a constant-region primer. What produced the TCR beta libraries was three nested multiplex PCR rounds using slightly modified ARM-PCR. PCR rounds one and two used TRBV1-TRBV30 forward primers with a C-beta reverse primer for approximately 10 cycles each. TCRdb re-analysed the multiplex PCR reads in MiXCR, keeping a single row per CDR3 protein. The repertoire includes 20,000 to 25,000 distinct CDR3 sequences, around 79% of them detected once, and roughly 42% sits in the top ten. The approximately 17-32 mg bulk tissue piece was not sorted before simultaneous RNA and DNA extraction. Sequencing was carried out using liver tumor tissue from sampling region 1. Noted subset: tumor region T1, superior pole. The receptor source for this set is a woman aged 25-40 years with primary liver carcinoma and hepatitis B virus infection.

About this clonotype: Compared with germline, one end of the junction differs, possibly owing to a read error. V gene TRBV6-6 combines with J gene TRBJ1-5; D unresolved. There are 12 residues in the CDR3. Germline V gives CDR1 MNHNY, CDR2 SVGAGI (reference sequence). CDR3 in amino acids: CVSGRINQPQHF. CDR3 in DNA: TGTGTCAGCGGACGGATTAATCAGCCCCAGCATTTT.

This clonotype was counted once. Here the CDR3 omits its conserved ending phenylalanine or tryptophan, so a read error is the likely source. This chain links TRBV5-4 with TRBJ2-3, with D possibly TRBD1 on 5 matching bases. The CDR3 loop spans 17 amino acids. Germline V gives CDR1 SGHNT, CDR2 YYREEE (reference sequence). Trimming removed 7 bases at V and 2 bases at J, with 23 bases between. In DNA form, the CDR3 reads TGTGCCAGCGGCGTAGATGGACACCGTCCACCCACAGATACGCAGTATTCT. Its translation is CASGVDGHRPPTDTQYS.

For this clonotype: The germline gene is not matched at one end of the junction; a read error may be the cause. The chain combines TRBV5-1 with TRBJ2-1; no clear D. The CDR3 covers 16 residues. From germline, CDR1 is SGHRS and CDR2 YFSETQ. In DNA form, the CDR3 reads TGCGCCGGCACCCCGTCCCCAGACTGTTCCTACAACGAGCAGTTCTTC. Amino acid sequence: CAGTPSPDCSYNEQFF.

The V call is TRBV6-5, the J call TRBJ1-5; D uncertain. Germline V gene sequence: CDR1 MNHEY, CDR2 SVGAGI. V lost 7 bases, J lost 9 bases, and 25 bases lay in between. The CDR3 totals 16 residues. CDR3 protein: CASTSVRGSRLRPQHF. In DNA, the CDR3 is TGTGCCAGCACTTCGGTGCGGGGAAGCCGATTACGGCCCCAGCATTTT.

As to this clonotype: In this CDR3 the conserved last residue, phenylalanine or tryptophan, is missing, so a read error is likely. CDR3 loop: CVSTETGTNEQYL. The DNA of the CDR3 is TGTGTCAGCACCGAGACAGGGACCAACGAGCAGTACCTT. The rearrangement links TRBV11-2 to TRBJ2-7; 7 bases fit TRBD1. This CDR3 has 13 residues. Germline V lookup: CDR1 SGHAT, CDR2 FQNNGV.

This clonotype was counted a few times. A read error may account for a junction end that differs from germline. This chain joins TRBV4-1 and TRBJ2-1, with D perhaps matching TRBD2 (6 bases). This CDR3 is 16 amino acids long. Germline CDR1 MGHRA, CDR2 YSYEKL. The CDR3 spells CASSQVTRGRRNEQFF. The CDR3 DNA is TGCGCCAGCAGTCAAGTCACTAGAGGGAGGCGCAATGAGCAGTTCTTC.

This clonotype was seen ten or more times. A much larger clone lies one base from this, so it may be a read error. This chain joins TRBV11-3 and TRBJ2-3, with 8 bases identical to TRBD2. Germline V lookup: CDR1 SGHNT, CDR2 YENEEA. J gave up 1 base and V 1 base, and 13 bases lay outside the gene matches. The CDR3 is made up of 19 amino acids. CDR3 region: CASSLGFGAGAGGTDTQYF. CDR3 nucleotide sequence: TGTGCCAGCAGCTTAGGTTTTGGAGCGGGAGCAGGAGGCACAGATACGCAGTATTTT.

Regarding this clonotype: Without the conserved terminal phenylalanine or tryptophan, this CDR3 likely stems from a read error. The rearrangement uses TRBV6-2 or TRBV6-3 and TRBJ2-6, with a weak D call TRBD1 (5 bases). Looked up from germline, CDR1 is MNHEY and CDR2 is SVGEGT. CDR3 length: 15 amino acids. The CDR3, as DNA: TGTGCCAGCGGCCCCCGAGGCGGTGGGGCCAATGTCCTGACTTAC. Translating it yields CASGPRGGGANVLTY.

The gene calls are TRBV7-3 and TRBJ1-3; D is unresolved. The CDR3 spans 14 residues. V lost 2 bases and J 4 bases, leaving 9 bases between the germline ends. Germline loops: CDR1 SGHTA, CDR2 FQGTGA. The chain's CDR3 is CASSLQRIGNTIYF. CDR3 nucleotides: TGTGCCAGCAGCTTACAGAGAATCGGAAACACCATATATTTT.

Concerning this clonotype itself: Compared with germline, one end of the junction differs, possibly owing to a read error. V gene TRBV4-3 combines with J gene TRBJ2-1; no firm D call. CDR1 is LGHNA, CDR2 YSLEER, per germline. This CDR3 contains 13 residues. The CDR3 spells CGSHTELVNEQFF. CDR3 sequence (DNA): TGCGGCAGCCACACAGAGTTGGTCAATGAGCAGTTCTTC.

Remarks on this clonotype: One junction end disagrees with the germline gene, perhaps due to a read error. The V call is TRBV6-5, the J call TRBJ2-7, with a weak D call TRBD1 (6 bases). The germline V gene has CDR1 MNHEY and CDR2 SVGAGI. This CDR3 region has 15 residues. CDR3 bases: TGTGCCAGAAGTTACAAGGACAGCAGCTCCTATGAGCAGCACTTC. Its translation is CARSYKDSSSYEQHF.

This clonotype has just a few counts. The junction does not match germline at one end; this may be a read error. This rearrangement joins TRBV14 to TRBJ1-2; D unclear. The germline V gene encodes CDR1 SGHDN and CDR2 FVKESK. The CDR3 loop spans 13 amino acids. DNA of the CDR3: TGTGCCAGCAGCCAAACTAGTAACTATGACTACACCTTC. It is translated as CASSQTSNYDYTF.

This clonotype was seen only once. This chain connects TRBV11-2 to TRBJ2-1; 12 positions match TRBD2. The CDR3 covers 17 residues. Germline CDR1 SGHAT, CDR2 FQNNGV. V was pared by 5 bases and J by 16 bases, with 21 bases of the junction left unmatched. The CDR3 nucleotides read TGTGCCAGCAGCCTTACTAGCGGGAGGTTCGCAGGCGATGAACACTTCTTC. Translating it yields CASSLTSGRFAGDEHFF.

This clonotype has ten or more counts. The chain links TRBV14 to TRBJ2-1; D not resolved. The CDR3 totals 12 residues. Germline assignment: CDR1 SGHDN and CDR2 FVKESK. V lost 4 bases, J lost 3 bases, and 4 bases lay in between. The DNA for the CDR3 is TGTGCCAGCAGCCGGTTCTACAATGAGCAGTTCTTC. Translation: CASSRFYNEQFF.

This clonotype was picked up many times. V and J are TRBV6-5 and TRBJ2-5; TRBD2 agrees at 8 bases. The CDR3 runs to 16 residues. V lost 2 bases and J lost 9; bases outside the gene matches: 14. CDR1 is MNHEY and CDR2 is SVGAGI in the germline V gene. The DNA of the CDR3 is TGTGCCAGCAGTTACGGAGGTAGCGGGATGGGGGTGGCCCAGTACTTC. It is translated as CASSYGGSGMGVAQYF.

A note on this clonotype: An end of the junction does not agree with germline; a read error may underlie this. The rearrangement links TRBV11-2 to TRBJ2-7; D is ambiguous. The CDR3 has 14 amino acids. The germline V gene encodes CDR1 SGHAT and CDR2 FQNNGV. CDR3 sequence: CASNLARRAYEQYF. The CDR3 DNA reads TGTGCCAGCAACTTAGCACGGAGAGCCTACGAGCAGTACTTC. The full variable domain, with the rest looked up from reference TRBV11-2 and TRBJ2-7, is EAGVAQSPRYKIIEKRQSVAFWCNPISGHATLYWYQQILGQGPKLLIQFQNNGVVDDSQLPKDRFSAERLKGVDSTLKIQPAKLEDSAVYLCASNLARRAYEQYFGPGTRLTVT.

Of note for this clonotype: Since the CDR3 does not end with the conserved phenylalanine or tryptophan, this likely comes from a read error. The chain is built from TRBV6-5 and TRBJ2-7, with a tentative D call TRBD1 (5 bases). Germline-derived CDR1 and CDR2 are MNHEY and SVGAGI. The length of the CDR3 is 15 residues. CDR3 bases: TGTGCCAGCAGTTACAAAGACAGCAGCTCCTACGGGCAGTACTGC. Translation: CASSYKDSSSYGQYC.

The chain recombines TRBV7-3 with TRBJ1-3; D gene unclear. This CDR3 contains 16 residues. V dropped 0 bases and J dropped 8 bases, with 17 bases sitting between them. CDR1 and CDR2 from the germline V gene are SGHTA and FQGTGA. CDR3 protein: CASSLTVMSPFYTIYF. CDR3 coding DNA: TGTGCCAGCAGCTTAACTGTCATGAGTCCTTTCTACACCATATATTTT.

Remarks on this clonotype: The conserved closing phenylalanine or tryptophan is absent in this CDR3, likely reflecting a read error. The chain's CDR3 is CACSPGTEAFY. In DNA, the CDR3 is TGTGCCTGCAGCCCAGGGACAGAAGCTTTCTAT. The genes are TRBV11-2 and TRBJ1-1, with D possibly matching TRBD1 (6 bases). CDR1 and CDR2 from the germline V gene are SGHAT and FQNNGV. There are 11 residues in the CDR3.

Comments on this clonotype: Sequence at one end of the junction differs from germline and may be a read error. The chain has TRBV11-2 and TRBJ2-1; TRBD2 matches at 11 bases. The CDR3 is 16 amino acids. In germline, CDR1 is SGHAT, CDR2 FQNNGV. CDR3 in DNA: TGTGTCAGCAGCACCTCTCTAGCGGGAGGATACAGTAAGCAGTTCTTC. It encodes CVSSTSLAGGYSKQFF.